Below, 17 T cell receptor beta chains from the same sample are listed, as sequenced in a study of Graves' ophthalmopathy and Graves' hyperthyroidism. TCR beta CDR3 regions were amplified from RNA transcripts. RT-PCR in the first round used HTBI primers; a second-round multiplex PCR followed. Via MiXCR, TCRdb re-called the multiplex PCR reads, giving one row per CDR3 protein. The sample has about 740,000 distinct CDR3 sequences; roughly 40% are singletons. Specimen: peripheral blood. The origin of the receptors is an adult man with Graves' ophthalmopathy.

In this sample, this clonotype turned up many times. The rearrangement uses TRBV7-9 and TRBJ1-5; maybe TRBD1 (5 bases). The CDR3 runs 14 residues. Germline CDR1 SEHNR, CDR2 FQNEAQ (reference sequence). The ends were cut back, 4 bases at V and 2 bases at J, with 9 bases in the middle. The CDR3 DNA reads TGTGCCAGCAGCTGGGGGAACGGCAATCAGCCCCAGCATTTT. Translated: CASSWGNGNQPQHF.

The chain combines TRBV7-9 with TRBJ1-2, with 7 bases lining up with TRBD1. J gave up 8 bases and V 3 bases, and 6 bases lay outside the gene matches. The CDR3 has 13 residues. CDR1 and CDR2 (germline): SEHNR, FQNEAQ (reference sequence). CDR3 coding DNA: TGTGCCAGCAGCTTGACTAAGGGGGCAGGCTACACCTTC. It encodes CASSLTKGAGYTF.

This rearrangement joins TRBV11-2 to TRBJ2-7; D is undetermined. The germline gives CDR1 SGHAT, CDR2 FQNNGV. Between the trimmed V and J ends, which lost 0 bases and 7 bases, there was a span of 13 bases. This CDR3 has 14 residues. The CDR3 region is CASSLDSLLGEQYF. The CDR3 bases are TGTGCCAGCAGCTTAGATTCTCTCTTAGGGGAGCAGTACTTC.

The chain joins TRBV9 to TRBJ1-3; D is possibly TRBD1 (5 bases). Per the germline V gene, CDR1 is SGDLS and CDR2 is YYNGEE. V lost 5 bases to trimming and J lost 0 bases, with 21 bases between them. The CDR3 has 18 amino acids. DNA for the CDR3: TGTGCCAGCAGACGTCGCCGGAGACAGACGAGCTCTGGAAACACCATATATTTT. This sequence encodes CASRRRRRQTSSGNTIYF.

The V call is TRBV6-4, the J call TRBJ1-1; no firm D call. Germline V gene lookup returns CDR1 MRHNA and CDR2 SNTAGT. V was trimmed by 5 bases and J by 0 bases, leaving 10 bases between them. The CDR3 runs 14 residues. The CDR3 DNA follows: TGTGCCAGCAGTTATAACGATCTGAACACTGAAGCTTTCTTT. As protein: CASSYNDLNTEAFF.

The chain is built from TRBV20-1 and TRBJ1-1; tentatively, D is TRBD1 (5 bases). CDR3 size: 12 residues. CDR1 is DFQATT and CDR2 is SNEGSKA in the germline V gene (reference sequence). Trimming took 7 bases from V and 4 from J, leaving 13 bases between them. The CDR3 spells CSVPTRGTEAFF. CDR3 DNA sequence: TGCAGTGTCCCGACTAGGGGCACTGAAGCTTTCTTT.

The V call is TRBV12-3 or TRBV12-4, the J call TRBJ1-2; 9 positions match TRBD1. The CDR3 loop spans 14 amino acids. V dropped 6 bases and J dropped 6; count of bases not matched to a gene: 8. As DNA, the CDR3 is TGTGCCAGCAGCCCAGGACAGGGGAACCATGGCTACACCTTC. Encoded protein: CASSPGQGNHGYTF.

This clonotype was observed at least ten times. The rearrangement joins TRBV5-6 to TRBJ1-6; possible D gene TRBD1, 6 bases. Per germline, CDR1 SGHDT and CDR2 YYEEEE. Trimming took 4 bases from V and 7 from J, leaving 15 bases between them. The CDR3 is 15 residues long. The CDR3 protein is CASSQPGQLNSPLHF. In DNA, the CDR3 is TGTGCCAGCAGCCAGCCGGGACAATTAAATTCACCCCTCCACTTT.

Of note for this clonotype: Because the CDR3's place on the DNA is in doubt, the DNA is left out and the CDR3 is given as listed by TCRdb. The V and J genes are TRBV20-1 and TRBJ1-6. Germline V lookup: CDR1 DFQATT, CDR2 SNEGSKA (reference sequence). The CDR3 extends over 14 residues, inclusive of both ends. CDR3 region: CCASSRQVDSPLHF.

This clonotype came up many times. The chain carries TRBV29-1 and TRBJ1-2, with D uncertain. The CDR3 contains 15 residues. Germline V gives CDR1 SQVTM, CDR2 ANQGSEA. Deletions cut 7 bases from V and 0 bases from J, with 18 bases between. The CDR3 sequence is CSASNGGGTNYGYTF. The CDR3 DNA sequence: TGCAGCGCCTCAAATGGAGGCGGAACTAACTATGGCTACACCTTC.

This clonotype came up many times. The chain joins TRBV7-2 to TRBJ1-1; maybe TRBD1 (6 bases). The germline V gene encodes CDR1 SGHTA and CDR2 FQGNSA. V dropped 4 bases and J dropped 10 bases, with 16 bases sitting between them. The CDR3 sequence is 13 residues long. CDR3 residues: CASSSKYRVGAFF. The CDR3 coding sequence is TGTGCCAGCAGCTCAAAATACAGGGTTGGAGCTTTCTTT.

With respect to this clonotype: This CDR3 fails to terminate in the conserved phenylalanine or tryptophan, so it likely reflects a read error. V is TRBV15 and J is TRBJ1-2; D is ambiguous. The V and J ends lost 0 bases and 11 bases respectively, with 13 bases between them. From germline, CDR1 is LNHNV and CDR2 YYDKDF (reference sequence). The CDR3 consists of 13 residues. The CDR3 region is CATSRDLWMGYTL. The CDR3 nucleotides read TGTGCCACCAGCAGAGACCTCTGGATGGGGTACACCCTC.

The chain employs TRBV7-9 and TRBJ2-2, with 10 bases matching TRBD1. V dropped 5 bases and J dropped 3; count of bases not matched to a gene: 15. The CDR3 spans 19 residues. Germline V gene lookup returns CDR1 SEHNR and CDR2 FQNEAQ (reference sequence). The CDR3 protein is CASSPNPWRTGGYTGELFF. CDR3 sequence (DNA): TGTGCCAGCAGCCCTAACCCCTGGCGGACAGGGGGATACACCGGGGAGCTGTTTTTT.

In its sample, this clonotype was seen many times. The V gene is TRBV20-1, the J gene TRBJ1-1, with D hard to call. The CDR3 is 11 residues long. V lost 0 bases, J lost 3 bases, and 2 bases lay in between. Germline lookup yields CDR1 DFQATT and CDR2 SNEGSKA (reference sequence). This chain's CDR3 is CSARDYTEAFF. The CDR3 DNA is TGCAGTGCTAGAGATTACACTGAAGCTTTCTTT.

This clonotype has ten or more counts. The V gene is TRBV29-1, the J gene TRBJ2-5; the D gene is possibly TRBD2 (6 bases). The germline V and J ends were trimmed by 6 bases and 5 bases, with 19 bases remaining between them. The CDR3 has 14 amino acids. Germline-derived CDR1 and CDR2 are SQVTM and ANQGSEA. CDR3 bases: TGCAGCGTCGCACCGTCGCGGAGCGGGGAGACCCAGTACTTC. Translated: CSVAPSRSGETQYF.

This clonotype was recorded at least ten times. This chain links TRBV9 with TRBJ1-5; the match to TRBD1 covers 8 bases. This CDR3 has 14 residues. Trimming at V came to 8 bases and at J to 2 bases, leaving 6 bases not matched to a gene. Germline-derived CDR1 and CDR2 are SGDLS and YYNGEE. Here the CDR3 reads CASSTGGGNQPQHF. CDR3 DNA: TGTGCCAGTAGTACAGGGGGAGGCAATCAGCCCCAGCATTTT.

The J gene is TRBJ1-2, the V gene TRBV15; no firm D call. The V end was cut by 4 bases, the J end by 7 bases, with 7 bases between. The CDR3 extends over 11 amino acids. Germline values: CDR1 LNHNV, CDR2 YYDKDF (reference sequence). Written as DNA, the CDR3 is TGTGCCACCAGCAACGTGGGTGGCTACACCTTC. As protein: CATSNVGGYTF.